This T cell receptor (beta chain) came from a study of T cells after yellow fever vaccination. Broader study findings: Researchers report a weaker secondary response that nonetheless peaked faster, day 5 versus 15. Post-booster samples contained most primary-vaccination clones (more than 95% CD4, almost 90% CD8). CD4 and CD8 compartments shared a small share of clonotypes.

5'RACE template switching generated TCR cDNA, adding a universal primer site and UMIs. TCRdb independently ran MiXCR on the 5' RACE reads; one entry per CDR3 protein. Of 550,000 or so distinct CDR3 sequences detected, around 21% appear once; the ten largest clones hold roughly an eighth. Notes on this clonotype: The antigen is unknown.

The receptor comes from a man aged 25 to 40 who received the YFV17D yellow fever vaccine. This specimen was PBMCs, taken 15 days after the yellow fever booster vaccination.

CDR3: CASSDEPFADTQYF. CDR3 DNA: TGCGCCAGCAGTGATGAGCCATTCGCAGATACGCAGTATTTT. The chain carries TRBV10-2 and TRBJ2-3; unclear D gene. Germline V gene sequence: CDR1 WSHSY, CDR2 SAAADI. The V end lost 3 bases, the J end lost 4 bases, and 11 bases lay between the germline ends. This CDR3 has 14 amino acids.